The 9 T cell receptor beta chains given below trace back to one sample, sequenced in a study of early T cells in non-severe SARS-CoV-2 infection. TCRdb analysed the 5' RACE reads with MiXCR anew, one entry per CDR3 protein. The sample has 75,000 to 80,000 distinct CDR3 sequences; around 10% are singletons. This material consisted of whole blood, taken at baseline. These receptors were taken from an adult who was a healthcare worker with PCR-confirmed SARS-CoV-2 infection or an uninfected control (not recorded which).

This clonotype was counted ten times or more. The chain recombines TRBV12-5 with TRBJ1-6, with D perhaps TRBD1 (5 bases). In germline, CDR1 is LGHNT, CDR2 FRNRAP. The CDR3 contains 15 residues. Between the trimmed V and J ends, which lost 3 bases and 1 base, there was a span of 7 bases. Here the CDR3 reads CASGLWGSYNSPLHF. The CDR3 DNA reads as TGTGCTAGTGGTTTATGGGGGTCCTATAATTCACCCCTCCACTTT.

There are a few counts of this clonotype. The J gene is TRBJ1-3, the V gene TRBV4-2; perhaps TRBD1 as D (5 bases). The germline V gene has CDR1 LGHNA and CDR2 YNFKEQ. This CDR3 has 15 residues. The germline V and J ends were trimmed by 1 base and 1 base, with 8 bases remaining between them. The CDR3 is CASSQGRDSGNTIYF. The CDR3 region has the DNA TGTGCCAGCAGCCAAGGCAGGGATTCTGGAAACACCATATATTTT.

This clonotype was seen a handful of times. This rearrangement joins TRBV10-3 to TRBJ1-1, with D hard to call. The V gene's germline CDR1 is ENHRY and CDR2 SYGVKD. The CDR3 length is 13 residues. With 5 bases removed from V and 6 bases from J, the gap between germline ends came to 13 bases. CDR3 sequence (DNA): TGTGCCATCAGTAGCGGGGATTGGGCTGAAGCTTTCTTT. It is translated as CAISSGDWAEAFF.

This clonotype appeared a few times. This chain uses TRBV19 with TRBJ1-5, with 8 nucleotides matching TRBD1. Per the germline V gene, CDR1 is LNHDA and CDR2 is SQIVND (reference sequence). The CDR3 runs 13 residues. The V gene end was trimmed by 6 bases and the J gene end by 15 bases; junction bases not matched to a gene: 13. This CDR3 reads CASSRTGTGALHF. The CDR3 DNA reads TGTGCCAGTAGCCGGACCGGGACAGGCGCCCTGCATTTT.

This clonotype was seen repeatedly, ten times or more. The chain carries TRBV4-3 and TRBJ2-7; the match to TRBD1 covers 10 bases. Trimming cost V 1 base and J 3 bases; bases outside gene matches: 6. The CDR3 runs to 16 residues. Germline V CDR1 and CDR2: LGHNA, YSLEER. CDR3 protein: CASSQGTGTGVYEQYF. CDR3 bases: TGCGCCAGCAGCCAAGGTACCGGGACAGGGGTCTACGAGCAGTACTTC.

This clonotype came up many times. At one boundary the junction diverges from the germline segment, which might be a read error. The rearrangement joins TRBV4-1 to TRBJ2-2; TRBD2 aligns across 10 bases. Germline loops: CDR1 MGHRA, CDR2 YSYEKL. CDR3 size: 21 residues. CDR3 bases: TGCGCCAGCAGCCAAGGGTCCTTGCCTAGCGGGGGACTTACGAACACCGGGGAGCTGTGTTTT. As protein: CASSQGSLPSGGLTNTGELCF.

V and J are TRBV20-1 and TRBJ1-6; D may be TRBD1 (6 bases). Trimming removed 6 bases from V and 10 bases from J, with 25 bases in between. Germline V gene sequence: CDR1 DFQATT, CDR2 SNEGSKA (reference sequence). The CDR3 consists of 16 residues. The DNA of the CDR3 is TGCAGTGCGATCCGGACCCTAGGGGGAAAAACGTCACCCCTCCACTTT. It translates to CSAIRTLGGKTSPLHF.

This clonotype was seen only a few times. The gene calls are TRBV20-1 and TRBJ2-7; D may be TRBD1 (5 bases). Germline CDR1 reads DFQATT; CDR2 reads SNEGSKA (reference sequence). Between the trimmed V and J ends, which lost 6 bases and 3 bases, there was a span of 12 bases. The CDR3 has 12 residues. Here the CDR3 reads CSAGQGRYEQYF. DNA of the CDR3: TGCAGTGCCGGGCAGGGCCGCTACGAGCAGTACTTC.

The V gene is TRBV28, the J gene TRBJ1-1, with D perhaps matching TRBD1 (5 bases). CDR3 length: 13 amino acids. Germline V gene data show CDR1 as MDHEN and CDR2 as SYDVKM. V lost 6 bases to trimming and J lost 1 base, with 9 bases between them. CDR3 bases: TGTGCCAGCAGGTGGGGGGAGAACACTGAAGCTTTCTTT. It codes for CASRWGENTEAFF.